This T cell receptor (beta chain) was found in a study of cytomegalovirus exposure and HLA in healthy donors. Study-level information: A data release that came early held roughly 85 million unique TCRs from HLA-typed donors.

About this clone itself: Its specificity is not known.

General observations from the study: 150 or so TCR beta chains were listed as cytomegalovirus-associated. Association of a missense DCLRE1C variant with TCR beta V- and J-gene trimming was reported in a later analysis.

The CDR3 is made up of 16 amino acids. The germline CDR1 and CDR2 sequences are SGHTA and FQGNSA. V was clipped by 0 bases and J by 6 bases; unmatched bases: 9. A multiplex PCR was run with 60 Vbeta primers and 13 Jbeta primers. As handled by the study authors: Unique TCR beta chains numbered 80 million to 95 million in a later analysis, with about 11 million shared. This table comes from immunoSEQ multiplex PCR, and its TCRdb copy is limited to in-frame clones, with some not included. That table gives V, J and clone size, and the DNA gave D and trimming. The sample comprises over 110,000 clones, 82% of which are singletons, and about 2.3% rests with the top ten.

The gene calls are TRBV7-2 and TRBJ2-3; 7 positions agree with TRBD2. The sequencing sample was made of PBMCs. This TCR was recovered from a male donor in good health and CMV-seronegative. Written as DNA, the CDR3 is TGTGCCAGCAGCTTAGCTGGCGGGGGTGGCGGGGATACGCAGTATTTT. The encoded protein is CASSLAGGGGGDTQYF.